This T cell receptor beta chain appears in the sequencing data of a study of T-cell memory formation after mild COVID-19. Study-wide results and limits: Whereas later expanders leaned CD4+, clones contracting day 15 to 85 showed a balanced CD4/CD8 makeup. For contracting clones, CD4+ ones sat mainly in CM and EM, CD8+ in EMRA. Some SARS-CoV-2-responding clones were already detected in memory before infection.

This clonotype appeared a few times. Its antigen is not known. It was 5'RACE with constant-segment primers that produced the TCR alpha and TCR beta cDNA libraries, which carried sample barcodes and UMIs. TCRdb analysed the 5' RACE reads with MiXCR anew, one entry per CDR3 protein. The repertoire consists of over 350,000 distinct CDR3 sequences, with about 17% occurring once and the leading ten covering approximately 21%. Deletions cut 1 base from V and 7 bases from J, with 17 bases between. The CDR3 spans 15 residues. The V gene's germline CDR1 is LGHNA and CDR2 YNFKEQ. The TCR sequence derives from a man aged 18 to 35 who had mild COVID-19 (a few samples of this study predate the infection). Cell type and time point are not known. The sequencing sample was made of PBMCs or a T cell subset sorted from them (not recorded which). The J gene is TRBJ2-7, the V gene TRBV4-2; D may correspond to TRBD1 or TRBD2 (5 bases each). The CDR3 sequence is CASSQASGALGEQYF. The CDR3 DNA is TGTGCCAGCAGCCAAGCCTCCGGGGCCCTTGGGGAGCAGTACTTC.